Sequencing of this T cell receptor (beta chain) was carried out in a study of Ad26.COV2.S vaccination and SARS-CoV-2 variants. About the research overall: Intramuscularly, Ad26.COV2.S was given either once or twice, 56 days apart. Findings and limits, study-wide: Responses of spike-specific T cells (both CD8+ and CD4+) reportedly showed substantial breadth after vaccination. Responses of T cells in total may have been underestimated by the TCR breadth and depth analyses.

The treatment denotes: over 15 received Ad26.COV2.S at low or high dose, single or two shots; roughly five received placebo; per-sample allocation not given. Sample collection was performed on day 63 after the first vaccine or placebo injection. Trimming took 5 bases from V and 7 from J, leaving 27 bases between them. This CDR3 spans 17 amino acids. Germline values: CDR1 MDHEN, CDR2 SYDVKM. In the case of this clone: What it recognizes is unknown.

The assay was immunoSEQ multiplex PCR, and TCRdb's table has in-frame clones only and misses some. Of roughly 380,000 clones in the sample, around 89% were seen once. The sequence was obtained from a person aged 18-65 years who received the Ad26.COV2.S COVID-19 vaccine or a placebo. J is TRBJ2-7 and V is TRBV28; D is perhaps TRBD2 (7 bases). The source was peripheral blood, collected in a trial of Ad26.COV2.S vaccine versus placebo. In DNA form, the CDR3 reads TGTGCCAGCAGTCCGTCTAGTAGGGGGGGGCCCTTTGAGGAGCAGTACTTC. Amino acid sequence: CASSPSSRGGPFEEQYF.